The 11 T cell receptor beta chains below all came from one sample that was sequenced in a study of Ad26.COV2.S vaccination and SARS-CoV-2 variants. TCRdb's copy holds only in-frame clones and misses some; the assay was immunoSEQ multiplex PCR. The sample carries hundreds of thousands of clones, more than 80% recorded once. Treatment defined: roughly 19 received Ad26.COV2.S at low or high dose, single or two shots; about five received placebo; per-sample allocation not given. Specimens were obtained on day 63 following the first vaccine or placebo injection. The input for sequencing was peripheral blood, taken in a trial of Ad26.COV2.S vaccine versus placebo. Source of these receptors: a person between 18 and 65 years old who received the Ad26.COV2.S COVID-19 vaccine or a placebo.

The J gene is TRBJ1-1, the V gene TRBV4-3, with D perhaps matching TRBD1 (6 bases). Germline V gene sequence: CDR1 LGHNA, CDR2 YSLEER. Deletions cut 0 bases from V and 7 bases from J, with 15 bases between. The CDR3 consists of 15 residues. Here the CDR3 reads CASSQDRTEYGEAFF. The CDR3 DNA is TGCGCCAGCAGCCAAGACAGGACAGAATATGGTGAAGCTTTCTTT.

The rearrangement joins TRBV15 to TRBJ2-7, with no clear D. Germline V lookup: CDR1 LNHNV, CDR2 YYDKDF (reference sequence). This CDR3 is 15 amino acids long. Trimming took off 2 bases at V and 1 base at J, with 12 bases between the two ends. CDR3 sequence: CATSRPSGLSYEQYF. In DNA, the CDR3 is TGTGCCACCAGCAGACCGTCAGGCCTTTCCTACGAGCAGTACTTC.

V and J are TRBV5-1 and TRBJ1-1, with a weak D call TRBD1 (6 bases). The V gene's germline CDR1 is SGHRS and CDR2 YFSETQ. This CDR3 contains 13 residues. Trimming took off 7 bases at V and 1 base at J, with 11 bases between the two ends. The CDR3 loop is CASAEGGNTEAFF. CDR3 DNA: TGCGCCAGCGCTGAGGGGGGGAACACTGAAGCTTTCTTT. Full variable domain (missing parts from reference TRBV5-1 and TRBJ1-1): KAGVTQTPRYLIKTRGQQVTLSCSPISGHRSVSWYQQTPGQGLQFLFEYFSETQRNKGNFPGRFSGRQFSNSRSEMNVSTLELGDSALYLCASAEGGNTEAFFGQGTRLTVV.

This chain links TRBV29-1 with TRBJ1-4; 10 nucleotides align to TRBD1. Germline-derived CDR1 and CDR2 are SQVTM and ANQGSEA. This CDR3 is built from 14 residues. The junction had 7 bases not matched to a gene; V was cut back by 6 bases and J by 6 bases. The chain's CDR3 is CSVSGGQGYEKLFF. The CDR3 region has the DNA TGCAGCGTATCCGGGGGACAGGGGTATGAAAAACTGTTTTTT. The full variable domain, with the rest looked up from reference TRBV29-1 and TRBJ1-4, is SAVISQKPSRDICQRGTSLTIQCQVDSQVTMMFWYRQQPGQSLTLIATANQGSEATYESGFVIDKFPISRPNLTFSTLTVSNMSPEDSSIYLCSVSGGQGYEKLFFGSGTQLSVL.

This chain uses TRBV19 with TRBJ2-1; D is unresolved. Germline V gene sequence: CDR1 LNHDA, CDR2 SQIVND (reference sequence). V lost 7 bases and J 5 bases, leaving 12 bases between the germline ends. CDR3 length equals 13 residues. The CDR3 DNA is TGTGCCAGTAACCGGAACACCAACAATGAGCAGTTCTTC. It is translated as CASNRNTNNEQFF.

This chain links TRBV18 with TRBJ2-2; the D is unclear. V was pared by 2 bases and J by 0 bases, with 10 bases between. Per germline, CDR1 KGHSH and CDR2 LQKENI. The CDR3 sequence is 16 residues long. This CDR3 is CASSPRADANTGELFF. CDR3 in DNA: TGTGCCAGCTCACCAAGGGCAGATGCGAACACCGGGGAGCTGTTTTTT.

The chain combines TRBV5-4 with TRBJ1-1, with 8 bases matching TRBD1. Germline CDR1 reads SGHNT; CDR2 reads YYREEE (reference sequence). The CDR3 is 14 residues long. V lost 4 bases, J lost 2 bases, and 4 bases stayed unmatched. The CDR3 nucleotides are TGTGCCAGCAGCCCGGACAGGGTAAACACTGAAGCTTTCTTT. It yields the protein CASSPDRVNTEAFF.

This clone was seen a few times. This sequence joins TRBV7-2 and TRBJ1-1, with D uncertain. Germline CDR1 is SGHTA and CDR2 is FQGNSA. The CDR3 length is 14 residues. V gave up 2 bases and J gave up 0 bases, with 7 bases separating them. The CDR3 spells CASSLMGMNTEAFF. CDR3 DNA: TGTGCCAGCAGCTTAATGGGGATGAACACTGAAGCTTTCTTT. The full variable domain, with the rest looked up from reference TRBV7-2 and TRBJ1-1, is GAGVSQSPSNKVTEKGKDVELRCDPISGHTALYWYRQSLGQGLEFLIYFQGNSAPDKSGLPSDRFSAERTGGSVSTLTIQRTQQEDSAVYLCASSLMGMNTEAFFGQGTRLTVV.

This clone came up once. This sequence joins TRBV4-3 and TRBJ2-7; perhaps TRBD1 as D (5 bases). V lost 8 bases to trimming and J lost 1 base, with 15 bases between them. This CDR3 spans 14 amino acids. Germline V gene lookup returns CDR1 LGHNA and CDR2 YSLEER. CDR3 bases: TGCGCCAGCGGGGCCAGCCGTAGTTCCTACGAGCAGTACTTC. This gives the protein CASGASRSSYEQYF.

The chain links TRBV10-3 to TRBJ1-5, with 7 bases lining up with TRBD1. Per the germline V gene, CDR1 is ENHRY and CDR2 is SYGVKD. The CDR3 is made up of 13 amino acids. The V gene end was trimmed by 10 bases and the J gene end by 1 base; junction bases not matched to a gene: 4. CDR3 loop: CATTGDSNQPQHF. CDR3 nucleotides: TGTGCCACTACAGGGGACAGCAATCAGCCCCAGCATTTT.

J is TRBJ2-7 and V is TRBV12-5, with D perhaps matching TRBD1 (6 bases). The CDR3 consists of 16 residues. Deletions cut 0 bases from V and 4 bases from J, with 16 bases between. CDR1 is LGHNT and CDR2 is FRNRAP in the germline V gene. The DNA of the CDR3 is TGTGCTAGTGGTTTGGTACTGAACAGGGAACAATACGAGCAGTACTTC. Encoded protein: CASGLVLNREQYEQYF.